This T cell receptor beta chain was identified in a study of T cells in Graves' hyperthyroidism and ophthalmopathy. The study, taken as a whole, reports: Expanded thyroid clonotypes (above 0.001) were mostly also found in blood.

Only one count was recorded for this clonotype. The antigen remains undetermined. In germline, CDR1 is DFQATT, CDR2 SNEGSKA (reference sequence). V shed 3 bases and J shed 4 bases, with 12 bases lying between them. The CDR3 loop spans 13 amino acids. TCR beta CDR3 region amplification was performed from RNA transcripts. TCR CDR3 regions were first amplified by RT-PCR with HTBI primers. MiXCR, applied by TCRdb to the multiplex PCR reads, yields one record per CDR3 protein. The sample includes around 600,000 distinct CDR3 sequences, more than 15% seen only once; the top ten take 3% to 4%. The V gene is TRBV20-1, the J gene TRBJ1-1; tentative D call: TRBD1 (5 bases). The TCR sequence derives from a woman aged 40 to 50 with Graves' ophthalmopathy. Input material: blood. CDR3 DNA sequence: TGCAGTGCTAGTGTTTCGGGGCGCACTGAAGCTTTCTTT. Protein sequence: CSASVSGRTEAFF.